This is a list of T cell receptor beta chains from one sample in a study of T cell responses to AZD1222 COVID-19 vaccine. Repertoires were generated with immunoSEQ multiplex PCR, while TCRdb's copy carries only in-frame clones and drops some. The sample has some 200,000 clones, more than 85% seen once; the top ten hold around 3.7%. Sequenced here: peripheral blood, sampled 28 days after the second AZD1222 dose. The receptors stem from an adult who received the AZD1222 COVID-19 vaccine. CDR3s include the opening cysteine and the closing phenylalanine or tryptophan. Fields, in order: CDR3 protein, CDR3 DNA, J gene, V gene, clone size, D gene. A D gene is named only where the DNA matches it firmly. Not every row has a clone size; where given, it reads once, few, many or a size class.

CASSLSYRGRVSGELFF,TGTGCCAGCAGCTTGTCCTACAGGGGGCGCGTATCCGGGGAGCTGTTTTTT,TRBJ2-2,TRBV5-5,NA,TRBD1
CASRRQTNTEAFF,TGTGCCAGCAGGAGGCAGACGAACACTGAAGCTTTCTTT,TRBJ1-1,TRBV28,NA,NA
CAISPGGGKEKLFF,TGTGCCATCAGTCCCGGCGGGGGGAAGGAAAAACTGTTTTTT,TRBJ1-4,TRBV10-3,NA,NA
CASSWGNSEAFF,TGTGCCAGCAGCTGGGGGAACAGTGAAGCTTTCTTT,TRBJ1-1,TRBV5-4,NA,NA
CASQGKGTGELFF,TGTGCCTCCCAGGGGAAGGGCACCGGGGAGCTGTTTTTT,TRBJ2-2,TRBV30,NA,NA
CASSPTNAGANVLTF,TGCGCCAGCAGCCCGACAAATGCTGGGGCCAACGTCCTGACTTTC,TRBJ2-6,TRBV5-1,NA,NA
CASSLAGGLAGETQYF,TGTGCCAGCAGCTTGGCCGGGGGGCTGGCAGGAGAGACCCAGTACTTC,TRBJ2-5,TRBV5-4,NA,NA
CASSSRDRGNQETQYF,TGTGCCAGCAGTTCCCGGGACAGGGGGAACCAAGAGACCCAGTACTTC,TRBJ2-5,TRBV27,NA,TRBD1
CASSLGQGAFNSPLHF,TGTGCCAGCAGCCTTGGACAGGGGGCGTTTAATTCACCCCTCCACTTT,TRBJ1-6,TRBV28,NA,TRBD1
CASSLGRGRSTDTQYF,TGCGCCAGCAGCTTGGGTCGCGGGAGGAGCACAGATACGCAGTATTTT,TRBJ2-3,TRBV5-1,NA,TRBD2
CASSWGRKDEKLFF,TGTGCCAGCAGCTGGGGAAGGAAAGATGAAAAACTGTTTTTT,TRBJ1-4,TRBV5-6,NA,NA
CATSDAGRNQPQHF,TGTGCCACCTCTGATGCGGGACGGAATCAGCCCCAGCATTTT,TRBJ1-5,TRBV24-1,NA,NA
CASSPGRAETQYF,TGTGCCAGCAGCCCGGGGAGAGCGGAGACCCAGTACTTC,TRBJ2-5,TRBV27,NA,NA
CASGGQGKAGELFF,TGTGCCAGCGGGGGACAGGGGAAGGCCGGGGAGCTGTTTTTT,TRBJ2-2,TRBV5-6,NA,TRBD1
CASSQGRQFSYNEQFF,TGCGCCAGCAGCCAGGGGAGGCAGTTCTCCTACAATGAGCAGTTCTTC,TRBJ2-1,TRBV4-1,NA,NA
CASSTNPGTGTGNTIYF,TGTGCCAGCAGCACCAACCCCGGGACAGGGACTGGAAACACCATATATTTT,TRBJ1-3,TRBV5-4,once,TRBD1
CASSIPGLGEKLFF,TGTGCCAGTAGTATACCAGGGTTAGGGGAAAAACTGTTTTTT,TRBJ1-4,TRBV19,NA,NA
CASSQATGGSSYEQYF,TGCGCCAGCAGCCAGGCCACAGGGGGGAGCTCCTACGAGCAGTACTTC,TRBJ2-7,TRBV4-1,NA,TRBD1
CASSLGTSGTEQFF,TGCGCCAGCAGCTTAGGGACTAGCGGGACTGAGCAGTTCTTC,TRBJ2-1,TRBV5-1,NA,TRBD2
CAWSVQAGDYGYTF,TGTGCCTGGAGTGTACAGGCAGGGGACTATGGCTACACCTTC,TRBJ1-2,TRBV30,NA,NA
CASSSPPGGTDTQYF,TGTGCCAGCAGTTCTCCCCCGGGGGGGACAGATACGCAGTATTTT,TRBJ2-3,TRBV28,NA,TRBD2
CAWSVSRAPFSTNEKLFF,TGTGCCTGGAGTGTTTCCCGGGCGCCCTTTTCAACTAATGAAAAACTGTTTTTT,TRBJ1-4,TRBV30,NA,NA
CASSDRTGLSYEQYF,TGTGCCAGCAGTGATAGGACAGGTCTTTCCTACGAGCAGTACTTC,TRBJ2-7,TRBV2,NA,TRBD1
CASSAGLDGTQYF,TGTGCCAGTAGTGCGGGACTAGATGGGACCCAGTACTTC,TRBJ2-5,TRBV19,NA,TRBD2
CASSAAAVSSPLHF,TGTGCCAGCTCAGCGGCCGCTGTGAGCTCACCCCTCCACTTT,TRBJ1-6,TRBV18,NA,NA
CATSETGHAHEQYF,TGTGCCACCAGTGAAACGGGACATGCCCACGAGCAGTACTTC,TRBJ2-7,TRBV24-1,once,NA
CASSLVAVTYNEQFF,TGCGCCAGCAGCTTGGTAGCGGTTACCTACAATGAGCAGTTCTTC,TRBJ2-1,TRBV5-1,NA,NA
CASRAGSGNTIYF,TGTGCCAGCAGGGCAGGGAGTGGAAACACCATATATTTT,TRBJ1-3,TRBV6-5,NA,NA
CATSLGTGPSGYTF,TGTGCCACCAGCCTCGGGACAGGGCCCTCTGGCTACACCTTC,TRBJ1-2,TRBV15,NA,TRBD1
CASSLEGGENQPQHF,TGCGCCAGCAGCTTGGAAGGGGGCGAGAATCAGCCCCAGCATTTT,TRBJ1-5,TRBV5-1,NA,TRBD1
CASSPQGGGYNEQFF,TGTGCCAGTAGCCCCCAAGGCGGGGGTTACAATGAGCAGTTCTTC,TRBJ2-1,TRBV19,once,TRBD2
CASSLGQMLETQYF,TGCGCCAGCAGCTTGGGCCAGATGTTAGAGACCCAGTACTTC,TRBJ2-5,TRBV5-1,NA,NA
CASSSAGQINSPLHF,TGTGCCAGCAGTTCTGCGGGACAGATTAATTCACCCCTCCACTTT,TRBJ1-6,TRBV2,NA,TRBD1
CASSRWGQGYNEQFF,TGTGCCAGCAGCCGTTGGGGACAGGGGTACAATGAGCAGTTCTTC,TRBJ2-1,TRBV28,once,TRBD1
CASSQAPLYEQYF,TGTGCCAGCAGCCAAGCTCCTCTCTACGAGCAGTACTTC,TRBJ2-7,TRBV3-1/TRBV3-2,NA,NA
CASSERGALAFF,TGTGCCAGCAGTGAGAGGGGCGCTCTGGCTTTCTTT,TRBJ1-1,TRBV2,once,NA
CASSIQPHYEQYF,TGTGCCAGTAGTATCCAACCGCATTACGAGCAGTACTTC,TRBJ2-7,TRBV19,once,NA
CASSPKPTGELFF,TGTGCCAGCAGCCCAAAACCGACCGGGGAGCTGTTTTTT,TRBJ2-2,TRBV7-8,NA,NA
CASSVGRLAGVADTQYF,TGTGCCAGCAGCGTTGGCCGACTAGCGGGAGTCGCAGATACGCAGTATTTT,TRBJ2-3,TRBV9,NA,TRBD2
CASTEETAAGANVLTF,TGTGCCAGCACCGAGGAAACAGCGGCTGGGGCCAACGTCCTGACTTTC,TRBJ2-6,TRBV2,NA,NA
CASSLLAARAHNEQFF,TGTGCCAGCAGCTTATTAGCGGCTAGGGCCCACAATGAGCAGTTCTTC,TRBJ2-1,TRBV7-6,NA,NA
CASSDSSSYEQYF,TGTGCCAGCAGCGACTCCTCCTCCTACGAGCAGTACTTC,TRBJ2-7,TRBV11-3,NA,NA
CASSEPTAQETQYF,TGTGCCAGCAGTGAACCCACAGCCCAAGAGACCCAGTACTTC,TRBJ2-5,TRBV25-1,NA,NA
CSVLGGSATEAFF,TGCAGCGTTCTTGGGGGGAGCGCGACTGAAGCTTTCTTT,TRBJ1-1,TRBV29-1,NA,NA
CASSLDPLRDRNTEAFF,TGTGCCAGCAGTTTGGATCCCCTCCGGGACAGGAACACTGAAGCTTTCTTT,TRBJ1-1,TRBV2,few,TRBD1
CASSSKSGSSYNEQFF,TGTGCCAGCAGCTCCAAGAGCGGGAGCTCCTACAATGAGCAGTTCTTC,TRBJ2-1,TRBV7-2,NA,TRBD2
CASSYSTGGEQYF,TGTGCCAGCAGTTACTCTACGGGGGGAGAGCAGTACTTC,TRBJ2-7,TRBV6-2/TRBV6-3,NA,TRBD2
CASSNTGTAKETQYF,TGTGCCAGCAGTAATACCGGGACAGCAAAAGAGACCCAGTACTTC,TRBJ2-5,TRBV25-1,NA,TRBD1
CASSVEASSYEQYF,TGTGCCAGCAGCGTAGAGGCGAGCTCCTACGAGCAGTACTTC,TRBJ2-7,TRBV9,NA,NA
CASSATGVGNQPQHF,TGTGCCAGCAGTGCTACAGGGGTCGGCAATCAGCCCCAGCATTTT,TRBJ1-5,TRBV2,NA,TRBD1